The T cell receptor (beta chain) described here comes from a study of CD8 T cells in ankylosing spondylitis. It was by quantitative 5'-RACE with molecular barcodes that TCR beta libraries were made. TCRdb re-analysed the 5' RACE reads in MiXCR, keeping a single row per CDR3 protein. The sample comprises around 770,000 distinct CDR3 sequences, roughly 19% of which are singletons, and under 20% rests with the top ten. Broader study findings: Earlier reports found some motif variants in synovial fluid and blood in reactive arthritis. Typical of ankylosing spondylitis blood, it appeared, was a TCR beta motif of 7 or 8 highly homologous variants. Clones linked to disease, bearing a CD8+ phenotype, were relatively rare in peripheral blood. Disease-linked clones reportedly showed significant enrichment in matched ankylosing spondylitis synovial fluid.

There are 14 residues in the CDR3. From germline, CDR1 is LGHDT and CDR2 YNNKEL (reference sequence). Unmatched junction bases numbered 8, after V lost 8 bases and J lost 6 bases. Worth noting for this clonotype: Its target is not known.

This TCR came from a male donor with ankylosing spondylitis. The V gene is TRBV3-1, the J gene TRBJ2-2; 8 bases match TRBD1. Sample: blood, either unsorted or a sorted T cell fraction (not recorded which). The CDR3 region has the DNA TGTGCCAGCGCCTTGGACAGGGCCCCCGGGGAGCTGTTTTTT. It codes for CASALDRAPGELFF.